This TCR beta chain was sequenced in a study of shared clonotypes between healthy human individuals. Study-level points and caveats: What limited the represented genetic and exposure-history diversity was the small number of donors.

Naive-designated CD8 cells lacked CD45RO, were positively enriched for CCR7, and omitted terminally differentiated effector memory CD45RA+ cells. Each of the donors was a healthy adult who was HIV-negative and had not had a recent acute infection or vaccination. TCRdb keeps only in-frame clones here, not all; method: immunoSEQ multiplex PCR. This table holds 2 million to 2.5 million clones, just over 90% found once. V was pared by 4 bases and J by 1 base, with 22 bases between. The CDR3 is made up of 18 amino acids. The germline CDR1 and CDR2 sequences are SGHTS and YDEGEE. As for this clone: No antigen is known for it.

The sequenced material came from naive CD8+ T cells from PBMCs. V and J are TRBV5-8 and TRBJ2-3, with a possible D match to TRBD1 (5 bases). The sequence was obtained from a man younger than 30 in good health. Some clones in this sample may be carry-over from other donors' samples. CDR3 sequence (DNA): TGTGCCAGCAGCCCAATAGGGGAACTCCTAACAGGCACAGATACGCAGTATTTT. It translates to CASSPIGELLTGTDTQYF. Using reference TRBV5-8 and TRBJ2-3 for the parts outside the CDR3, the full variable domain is EAGVTQSPTHLIKTRGQQATLRCSPISGHTSVYWYQQALGLGLQFLLWYDEGEERNRGNFPPRFSGRQFPNYSSELNVNALELEDSALYLCASSPIGELLTGTDTQYFGPGTRLTVL.